One and the same sample provided the 22 T cell receptor beta chains below, sequenced in a study of T cells in Graves' hyperthyroidism and ophthalmopathy. RNA transcripts gave rise to amplified TCR beta CDR3 regions. The primer set for the first-round RT-PCR of the TCR CDR3 was HTBI. TCRdb recomputed calls from the multiplex PCR reads with MiXCR, one row per CDR3 protein. The data contain 490,000 or so distinct CDR3 sequences, just under 20% of them singletons. Specimen: blood. The source of these receptors is a man between 35 and 55 years old with Graves' ophthalmopathy.

The chain uses TRBV7-8 and TRBJ1-5; D gene uncertain. The germline CDR1 and CDR2 sequences are SGHVS and FQNEAQ. The CDR3 is 14 residues long. Trimming shortened V by 2 bases and J by 2 bases, and 7 bases separated the two germline ends. DNA for the CDR3: TGTGCCAGCAGCTTACAGCCACGCAATCAGCCCCAGCATTTT. Its translation: CASSLQPRNQPQHF.

This clonotype came up many times. V gene TRBV5-1 combines with J gene TRBJ2-4; 10 bases match TRBD2. The CDR3 totals 15 residues. The V gene's germline CDR1 is SGHRS and CDR2 YFSETQ. V lost 4 bases to trimming and J lost 6 bases; unmatched junction nucleotides: 7. The CDR3 nucleotides read TGCGCCAGCAGCACGGTCCGGACTAGCGGAAACATTCAGTACTTC. This sequence encodes CASSTVRTSGNIQYF.

At least ten counts were recorded for this clonotype. V is TRBV11-2 and J is TRBJ1-1; weak D call: TRBD1 (6 bases). This CDR3 has 17 residues. Germline-derived CDR1 and CDR2 are SGHAT and FQNNGV. V lost 6 bases, J lost 1 base, and 21 bases lay in between. CDR3 sequence reads: CASRGGWATGANTEAFF. CDR3 sequence (DNA): TGTGCCAGCAGGGGGGGGTGGGCGACAGGAGCGAACACTGAAGCTTTCTTT.

V usage is TRBV15 and J usage is TRBJ2-7, with D tentatively TRBD1 or TRBD2 (5 bases each). Trimming cost V 3 bases and J 3 bases, with 12 bases left between them. The CDR3 spans 14 residues. The germline gives CDR1 LNHNV, CDR2 YYDKDF (reference sequence). This chain's CDR3 is CATSRLGTDYEQYF. The CDR3 DNA follows: TGTGCCACCAGCAGGCTAGGGACGGACTACGAGCAGTACTTC. The variable domain in full, with the rest retrieved from reference TRBV15 and TRBJ2-7, is DAMVIQNPRYQVTQFGKPVTLSCSQTLNHNVMYWYQQKSSQAPKLLFHYYDKDFNNEADTPDNFQSRRPNTSFCFLDIRSPGLGDTAMYLCATSRLGTDYEQYFGPGTRLTVT.

This clonotype was detected many times. This chain joins TRBV11-3 and TRBJ2-5, with TRBD1 identical over 12 bases. J gave up 4 bases and V 5 bases, and 5 bases lay outside the gene matches. The germline CDR1 and CDR2 sequences are SGHNT and YENEEA. This CDR3 is 15 amino acids long. CDR3 in amino acids: CASSPGQGASETQYF. In DNA, the CDR3 is TGTGCCAGCAGCCCGGGACAGGGGGCTTCAGAGACCCAGTACTTC.

On this clonotype itself: A much larger clone differs by one base, so this may be a read error. This chain joins TRBV7-2 and TRBJ2-1, with TRBD2 as a possible D gene (5 bases). The germline gives CDR1 SGHTA, CDR2 FQGNSA. The CDR3 is 16 amino acids. For the CDR3, the DNA is TGTCCCAGCTGGCCCTATTCGGGAACCCCCAACAATGAGCAGTTCTTC. Translating gives CPSWPYSGTPNNEQFF.

This clonotype was detected ten times or more. The chain is built from TRBV20-1 and TRBJ2-7, with D tentatively TRBD1 (6 bases). CDR1 and CDR2 from the germline V gene are DFQATT and SNEGSKA (reference sequence). Trimming cost V 7 bases and J 0 bases, with 13 bases left between them. CDR3 size: 13 residues. The CDR3 sequence is CSGIRDTSYEQYF. The CDR3 nucleotides read TGCAGTGGAATCCGGGACACCTCCTACGAGCAGTACTTC.

This clonotype was observed at least ten times. The genes are TRBV7-2 and TRBJ1-1; weak D call: TRBD1 (5 bases). V lost 2 bases to trimming and J lost 5 bases, with 21 bases between them. Germline V gene sequence: CDR1 SGHTA, CDR2 FQGNSA. This CDR3 spans 17 amino acids. The CDR3, as DNA: TGTGCCAGCAGCTTATTCGACACGGGGGGTTCGTTTACTGAAGCTTTCTTT. This codes for CASSLFDTGGSFTEAFF.

The chain employs TRBV30 and TRBJ2-3; 11 positions agree with TRBD1. With V trimmed by 2 bases and J by 2 bases, 12 bases remained unmatched. The CDR3 totals 18 residues. Germline V gene lookup returns CDR1 GTSNPN and CDR2 SVGIG (reference sequence). The CDR3 loop is CAWSNLWTGGPPTDTQYF. The CDR3 DNA follows: TGTGCCTGGAGTAACCTGTGGACAGGGGGCCCCCCCACAGATACGCAGTATTTT.

This chain uses TRBV7-9 with TRBJ1-2; TRBD1 agrees at 9 bases. CDR1 SEHNR and CDR2 FQNEAQ come from the germline V gene (reference sequence). V shed 5 bases, J shed 7 bases, and the junction held 8 bases outside the gene matches. The length of the CDR3 is 14 residues. CDR3 nucleotides: TGTGCCAGCAGCCCCCCCGGGACAGGGTTTGGCTACACCTTC. Its translation: CASSPPGTGFGYTF.

This clonotype was counted ten times or more. The chain carries TRBV11-2 and TRBJ2-5; D may match TRBD1 or TRBD2 (7 bases each). Trimming removed 4 bases from V and 5 bases from J, with 14 bases in between. Germline V gene lookup returns CDR1 SGHAT and CDR2 FQNNGV. There are 14 residues in the CDR3. This CDR3 reads CASSYNRGGETQYF. The CDR3 DNA sequence: TGTGCCAGCAGCTATAACAGGGGAGGGGAGACCCAGTACTTC.

In this sample, this clonotype turned up a few times. The chain links TRBV15 to TRBJ2-5; D gene unclear. V was cut by 1 base and J by 1 base, with 4 bases left in between. Germline CDR1 and CDR2: LNHNV and YYDKDF (reference sequence). This CDR3 contains 13 residues. The CDR3 DNA follows: TGTGCCACCAGCAGAGTCAGCCAAGAGACCCAGTACTTC. This codes for CATSRVSQETQYF.

On this clonotype itself: Germline is not matched at one junction end, which may reflect a read error. The chain joins TRBV4-1 to TRBJ2-3; D is perhaps TRBD2 (6 bases). CDR1 MGHRA and CDR2 YSYEKL come from the germline V gene. This CDR3 region has 15 residues. CDR3 bases: TGCGCCGGCAGCCCGACTAGACTAAGCACAGATACGCAGTATTTT. This codes for CAGSPTRLSTDTQYF.

This clonotype was seen a few times. The V and J genes are TRBV28 and TRBJ1-3; a possible D gene is TRBD1 (5 bases). The CDR3 is made up of 13 amino acids. Trimming removed 5 bases at V and 4 bases at J, with 9 bases between. Germline-derived CDR1 and CDR2 are MDHEN and SYDVKM. The CDR3 sequence is CASSQGNGNTIYF. CDR3 coding DNA: TGTGCCAGCAGTCAGGGTAACGGAAACACCATATATTTT.

This clonotype was counted only a few times. The genes are TRBV28 and TRBJ1-2; D is unclear. CDR3 length: 14 amino acids. CDR1 MDHEN and CDR2 SYDVKM come from the germline V gene. Between the trimmed V and J ends, which lost 1 base and 8 bases, there was a span of 14 bases. CDR3 protein: CASSLFPGERGYTF. The DNA for the CDR3 is TGTGCCAGCAGTTTATTCCCCGGGGAGAGGGGCTACACCTTC.

J is TRBJ2-1 and V is TRBV7-8, with a weak D call TRBD1 (5 bases). The CDR3 is made up of 11 amino acids. V gave up 2 bases and J gave up 9 bases, with 5 bases separating them. CDR1 is SGHVS, CDR2 FQNEAQ, per germline. The CDR3 sequence: CASSLQGEQFF. CDR3 bases: TGTGCCAGCAGCTTACAGGGTGAGCAGTTCTTC.

The chain employs TRBV24-1 and TRBJ2-3; D is uncertain. This CDR3 has 13 amino acids. CDR1 KGHDR and CDR2 SFDVKD come from the germline V gene. The V end lost 3 bases, the J end lost 1 base, and 4 bases lay between the germline ends. The CDR3 loop reads CATSDGGTDTQYF. The CDR3 region has the DNA TGTGCCACCAGTGATGGGGGCACAGATACGCAGTATTTT.

Comments on this clonotype: This may be a read error, as it is one base from a much larger clone. This sequence joins TRBV5-1 and TRBJ2-1; 15 bases align to TRBD2. Trimming at V came to 4 bases and at J to 8 bases, leaving 4 bases not matched to a gene. The CDR3 covers 15 residues. Looked up from germline, CDR1 is SGHRS and CDR2 is YFSETQ. This CDR3 is CASSHGLAGGDEQFF. CDR3 DNA sequence: TGCGCCAGCAGCCATGGACTAGCGGGGGGGGATGAGCAGTTCTTC.

The V call is TRBV30, the J call TRBJ1-1; D gene uncertain. CDR3 length: 13 residues. Germline V lookup: CDR1 GTSNPN, CDR2 SVGIG (reference sequence). Trimming pared 0 bases from V and 7 bases from J, leaving 12 bases between. The CDR3 loop is CAWSVTPDIEAFF. The CDR3 DNA follows: TGTGCCTGGAGTGTAACCCCCGATATTGAAGCTTTCTTT.

The chain links TRBV20-1 to TRBJ1-4, with 9 bases aligning to TRBD1. Germline assignment: CDR1 DFQATT and CDR2 SNEGSKA (reference sequence). V trimming: 0 bases; J trimming: 7 bases; junction bases outside the gene matches: 6. This CDR3 is built from 15 residues. The CDR3 DNA reads as TGCAGTGCTAGAGATCGACAGGGGGTTGGTGAAAAACTGTTTTTT. Residues: CSARDRQGVGEKLFF.

This chain's CDR3 is CASSAPGVLQPQHF. In DNA, the CDR3 is TGTGCCAGCAGTGCGCCCGGAGTCCTTCAGCCCCAGCATTTT. The J gene is TRBJ1-5, the V gene TRBV2, with D hard to call. V lost 4 bases to trimming and J lost 6 bases, with 13 bases between them. Germline loops: CDR1 SNHLY, CDR2 FYNNEI. The CDR3 totals 14 residues.

The chain employs TRBV6-1 and TRBJ1-5, with D unresolved. There are 13 residues in the CDR3. CDR1 is MNHNS, CDR2 SASEGT, per germline. V gave up 6 bases and J gave up 3 bases, with 9 bases separating them. CDR3 sequence: CASRFGDNQPQHF. In nucleotides, the CDR3 is TGTGCCAGCAGATTTGGGGACAATCAGCCCCAGCATTTT.